The present entry profiles one T cell receptor (beta chain) with its context. Germline CDR1 LGHNA, CDR2 YNFKEQ. V dropped 1 base and J dropped 4 bases, with 11 bases sitting between them. The CDR3 sequence is 15 residues long. The data derive from a study of blood T cell repertoires in COVID-19. Study overall: COVID-19 samples from acute and convalescent phases originated in the United States, Italy and Spain.

Authors' methods: Reference gene primers were amplified, and this amplification served to estimate nucleated cell counts. The repertoire was sequenced with immunoSEQ multiplex PCR; TCRdb's copy has only in-frame clones and lacks some. The DNA was the basis for D and trimming; V, J and clone size are from that table. The sample yields some 160,000 clones, 85% seen once. Self-reported history from a screening survey and questionnaire set each donor's cohort. This sequence originates from a woman aged 40 to 50 who had recovered from COVID-19. This chain links TRBV4-2 with TRBJ1-5; D is undetermined. The sequenced material came from PBMCs or T cells enriched from blood (not recorded which). CDR3 loop: CASSQATGGNQPQHF. The CDR3 DNA sequence: TGTGCCAGCAGCCAAGCCACCGGAGGGAATCAGCCCCAGCATTTT.